This T cell receptor (beta chain) was recorded in a study of shared T cell receptors in the human thymus. TCRdb's copy holds only in-frame clones and misses some; the assay was immunoSEQ multiplex PCR. The repertoire holds some 640,000 clones, with around 87% as singletons. The length of the CDR3 is 18 residues. Germline values: CDR1 KGHSH, CDR2 LQKENI. Unmatched junction bases numbered 10, after V lost 0 bases and J lost 0 bases. This clone has only a few counts. The data also belong to a second study, concerning human thymus T cells. Turning to that study: Biased V and J segment usage appeared in thymus and peripheral blood.

The sample comprised thymocytes. This receptor was obtained from a boy less than two years old with a congenital heart defect. The genes are TRBV18 and TRBJ2-7, with 8 bases matching TRBD2. CDR3 sequence (DNA): TGTGCCAGCTCACCACCTCGGGGGGGAGGGATTCCCTCCTACGAGCAGTACTTC. Its protein product is CASSPPRGGGIPSYEQYF.